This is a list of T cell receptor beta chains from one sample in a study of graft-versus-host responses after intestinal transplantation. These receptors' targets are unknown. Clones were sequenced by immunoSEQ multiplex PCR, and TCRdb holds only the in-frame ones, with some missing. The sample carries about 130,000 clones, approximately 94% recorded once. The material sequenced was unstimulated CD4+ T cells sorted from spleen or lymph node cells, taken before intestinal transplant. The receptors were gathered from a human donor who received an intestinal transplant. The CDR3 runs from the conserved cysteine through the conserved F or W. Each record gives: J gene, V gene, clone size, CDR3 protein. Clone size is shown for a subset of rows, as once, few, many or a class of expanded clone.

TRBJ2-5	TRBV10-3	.	CAISGIEETQYF
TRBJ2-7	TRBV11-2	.	CASSSIVQGPYEQYF
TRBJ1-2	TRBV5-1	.	CASSPGGNKNYGYTF
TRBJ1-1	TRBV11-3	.	CASSPTGEDAEAFF
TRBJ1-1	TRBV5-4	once	CASSSPTGRTEAFF
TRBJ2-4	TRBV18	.	CASSPGVTKNIQYF
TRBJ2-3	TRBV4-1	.	CASSQGSGGLTDTQYF
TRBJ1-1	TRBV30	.	CAWSVGPEAFF
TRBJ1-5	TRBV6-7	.	CASSYVVGGDRIQNSNQPQHF
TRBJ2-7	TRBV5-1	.	CASSLSGQAYEQYF
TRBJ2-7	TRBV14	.	CASSGLAGRDEQYF
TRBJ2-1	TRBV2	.	CASSEIVIEQFF
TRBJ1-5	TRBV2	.	CASSEAGAGSQPQHF
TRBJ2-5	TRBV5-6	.	CASSRRQGSKTQYF